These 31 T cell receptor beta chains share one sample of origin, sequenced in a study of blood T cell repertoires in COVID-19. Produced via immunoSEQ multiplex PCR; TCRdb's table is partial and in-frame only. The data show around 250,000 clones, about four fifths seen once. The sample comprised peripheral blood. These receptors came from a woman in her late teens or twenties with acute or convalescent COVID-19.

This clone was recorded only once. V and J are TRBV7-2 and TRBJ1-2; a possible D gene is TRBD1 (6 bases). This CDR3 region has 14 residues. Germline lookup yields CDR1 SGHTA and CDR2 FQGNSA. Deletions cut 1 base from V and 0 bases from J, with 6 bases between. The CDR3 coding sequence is TGTGCCAGCAGCTTAGGGACAGCTAACTATGGCTACACCTTC. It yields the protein CASSLGTANYGYTF.

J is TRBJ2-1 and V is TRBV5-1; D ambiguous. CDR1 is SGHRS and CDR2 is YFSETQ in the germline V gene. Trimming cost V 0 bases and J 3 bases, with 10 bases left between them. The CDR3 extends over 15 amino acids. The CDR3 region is CASSLVDSIYNEQFF. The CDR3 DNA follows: TGCGCCAGCAGCTTGGTTGATAGCATCTACAATGAGCAGTTCTTC.

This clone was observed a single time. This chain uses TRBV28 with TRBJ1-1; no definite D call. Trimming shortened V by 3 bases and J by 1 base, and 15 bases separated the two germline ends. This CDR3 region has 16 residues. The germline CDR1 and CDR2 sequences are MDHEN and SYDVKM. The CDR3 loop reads CASSLFRNTQNTEAFF. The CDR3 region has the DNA TGTGCCAGCAGTTTGTTTCGCAACACCCAGAACACTGAAGCTTTCTTT.

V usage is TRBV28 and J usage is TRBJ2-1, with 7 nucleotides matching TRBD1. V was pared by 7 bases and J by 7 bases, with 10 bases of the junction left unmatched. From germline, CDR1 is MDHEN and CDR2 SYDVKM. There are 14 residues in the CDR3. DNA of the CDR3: TGTGCCAGCACCCCGACAGGGAGTAGGAATGAGCAGTTCTTC. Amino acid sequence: CASTPTGSRNEQFF.

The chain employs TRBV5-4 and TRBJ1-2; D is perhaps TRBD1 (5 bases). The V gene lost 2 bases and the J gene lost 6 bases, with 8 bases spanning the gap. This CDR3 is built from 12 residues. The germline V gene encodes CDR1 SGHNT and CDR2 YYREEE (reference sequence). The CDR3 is CASSFDSDGYTF. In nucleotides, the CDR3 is TGTGCCAGCAGCTTCGACAGTGATGGCTACACCTTC.

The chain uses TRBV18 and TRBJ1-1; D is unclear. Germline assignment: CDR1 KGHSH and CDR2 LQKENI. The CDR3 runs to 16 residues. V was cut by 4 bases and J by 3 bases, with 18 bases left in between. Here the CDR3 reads CASSRSNGGFYTEAFF. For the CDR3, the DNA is TGTGCCAGCTCACGCTCGAACGGAGGGTTCTACACTGAAGCTTTCTTT.

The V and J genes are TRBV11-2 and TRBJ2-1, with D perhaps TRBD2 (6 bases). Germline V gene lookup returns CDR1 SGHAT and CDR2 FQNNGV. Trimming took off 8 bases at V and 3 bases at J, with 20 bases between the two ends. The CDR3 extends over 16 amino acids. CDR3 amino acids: CASLLGKRENYNEQFF. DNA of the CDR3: TGTGCCAGCCTGCTGGGGAAACGGGAGAACTACAATGAGCAGTTCTTC.

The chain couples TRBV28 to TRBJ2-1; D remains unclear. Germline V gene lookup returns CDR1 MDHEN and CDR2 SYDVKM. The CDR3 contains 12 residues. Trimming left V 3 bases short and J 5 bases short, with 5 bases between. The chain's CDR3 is CASSLADNEQFF. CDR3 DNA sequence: TGTGCCAGCAGTTTGGCGGACAATGAGCAGTTCTTC.

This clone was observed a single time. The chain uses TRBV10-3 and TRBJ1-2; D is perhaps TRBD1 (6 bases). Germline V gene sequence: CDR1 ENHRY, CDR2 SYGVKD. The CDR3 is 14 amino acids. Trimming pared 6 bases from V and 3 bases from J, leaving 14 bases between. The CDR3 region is CAISEQGTDYGYTF. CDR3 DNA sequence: TGTGCCATCAGCGAACAGGGTACAGACTATGGCTACACCTTC.

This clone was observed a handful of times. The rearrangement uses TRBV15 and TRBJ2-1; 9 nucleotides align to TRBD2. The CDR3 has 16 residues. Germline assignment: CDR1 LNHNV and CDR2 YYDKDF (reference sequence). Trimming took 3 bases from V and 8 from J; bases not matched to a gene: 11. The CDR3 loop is CATSRTGAGGPDEQFF. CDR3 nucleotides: TGTGCCACCAGCAGGACGGGGGCGGGAGGGCCGGATGAGCAGTTCTTC.

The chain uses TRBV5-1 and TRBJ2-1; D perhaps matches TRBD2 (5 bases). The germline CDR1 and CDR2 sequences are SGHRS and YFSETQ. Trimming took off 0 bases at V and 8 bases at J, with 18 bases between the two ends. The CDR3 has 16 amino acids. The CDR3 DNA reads TGCGCCAGCAGCTTGGACGGCGGTTCGGGGATGGATGAGCAGTTCTTC. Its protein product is CASSLDGGSGMDEQFF.

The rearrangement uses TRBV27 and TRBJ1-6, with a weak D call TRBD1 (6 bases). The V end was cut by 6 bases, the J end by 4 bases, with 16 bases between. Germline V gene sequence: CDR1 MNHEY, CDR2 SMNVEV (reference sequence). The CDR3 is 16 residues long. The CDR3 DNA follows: TGTGCCAGCAGGATACAGGGATCCCGTTATAATTCACCCCTCCACTTT. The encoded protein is CASRIQGSRYNSPLHF.

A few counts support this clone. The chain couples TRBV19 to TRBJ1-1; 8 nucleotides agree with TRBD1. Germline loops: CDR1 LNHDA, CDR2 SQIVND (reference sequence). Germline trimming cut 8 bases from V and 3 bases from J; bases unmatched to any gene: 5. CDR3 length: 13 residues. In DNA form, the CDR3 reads TGTGCCAGTCGTCACAGGGGGGACACTGAAGCTTTCTTT. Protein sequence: CASRHRGDTEAFF.

The CDR3 DNA sequence: TGTGCCAGTAGGGGACTAGCGGGAGCTGATGAGCAGTTCTTC. This translates into CASRGLAGADEQFF. The V gene is TRBV19, the J gene TRBJ2-1; 14 nucleotides line up with TRBD2. The CDR3 totals 14 residues. Per germline, CDR1 LNHDA and CDR2 SQIVND (reference sequence). The junction had 3 bases not matched to a gene; V was cut back by 6 bases and J by 8 bases. The full variable domain, rest sourced from reference TRBV19 and TRBJ2-1, is DGGITQSPKYLFRKEGQNVTLSCEQNLNHDAMYWYRQDPGQGLRLIYYSQIVNDFQKGDIAEGYSVSREKKESFPLTVTSAQKNPTAFYLCASRGLAGADEQFFGPGTRLTVL.

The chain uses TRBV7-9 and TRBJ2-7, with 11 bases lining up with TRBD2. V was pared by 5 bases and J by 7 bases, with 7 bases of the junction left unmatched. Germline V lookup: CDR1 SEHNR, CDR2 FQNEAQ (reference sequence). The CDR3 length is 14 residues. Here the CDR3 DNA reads TGTGCCAGCAGCACGACTAGCGGGGCACATGAGCAGTACTTC. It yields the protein CASSTTSGAHEQYF.

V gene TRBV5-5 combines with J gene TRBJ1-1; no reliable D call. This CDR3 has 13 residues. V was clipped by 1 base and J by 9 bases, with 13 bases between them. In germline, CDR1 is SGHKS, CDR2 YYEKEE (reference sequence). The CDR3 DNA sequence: TGTGCCAGCAGCTTGTGGAGTTCCTTACAAGCTTTCTTT. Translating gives CASSLWSSLQAFF.

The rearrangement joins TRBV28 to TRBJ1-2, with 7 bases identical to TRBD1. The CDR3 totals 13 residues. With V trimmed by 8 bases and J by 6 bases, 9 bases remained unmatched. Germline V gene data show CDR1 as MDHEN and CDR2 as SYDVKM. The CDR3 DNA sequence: TGTGCCAGCTTTACCAGGGGGGATCATGGCTACACCTTC. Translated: CASFTRGDHGYTF.

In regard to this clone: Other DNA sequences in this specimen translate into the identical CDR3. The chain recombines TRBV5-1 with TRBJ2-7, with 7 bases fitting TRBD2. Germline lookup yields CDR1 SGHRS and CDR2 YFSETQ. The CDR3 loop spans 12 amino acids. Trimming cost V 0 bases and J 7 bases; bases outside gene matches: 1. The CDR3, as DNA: TGCGCCAGCAGCTTGGCCGGGGGGGAGCAGTACTTC. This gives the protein CASSLAGGEQYF.

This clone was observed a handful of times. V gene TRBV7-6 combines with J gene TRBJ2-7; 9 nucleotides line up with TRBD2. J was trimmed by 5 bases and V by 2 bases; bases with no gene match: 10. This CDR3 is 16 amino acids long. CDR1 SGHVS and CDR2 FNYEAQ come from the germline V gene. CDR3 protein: CASSLRMGLASDEQYF. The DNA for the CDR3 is TGTGCCAGCAGCTTACGAATGGGACTAGCAAGCGACGAGCAGTACTTC. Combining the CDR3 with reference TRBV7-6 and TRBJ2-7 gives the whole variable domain GAGVSQSPRYKVTKRGQDVALRCDPISGHVSLYWYRQALGQGPEFLTYFNYEAQQDKSGLPNDRFSAERPEGSISTLTIQRTEQRDSAMYRCASSLRMGLASDEQYFGPGTRLTVT.

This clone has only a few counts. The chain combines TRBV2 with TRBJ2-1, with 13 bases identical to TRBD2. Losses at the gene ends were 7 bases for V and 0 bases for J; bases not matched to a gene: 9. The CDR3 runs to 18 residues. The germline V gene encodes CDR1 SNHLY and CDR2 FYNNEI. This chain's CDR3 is CASIRERTSGSSYNEQFF. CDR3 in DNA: TGTGCCAGCATCCGAGAAAGGACTAGCGGGAGCTCCTACAATGAGCAGTTCTTC.

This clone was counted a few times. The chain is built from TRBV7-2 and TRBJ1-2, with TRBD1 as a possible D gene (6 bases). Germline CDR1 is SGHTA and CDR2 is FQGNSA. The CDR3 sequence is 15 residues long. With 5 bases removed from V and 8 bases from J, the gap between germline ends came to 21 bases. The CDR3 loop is CASSQQQGNRGGYTF. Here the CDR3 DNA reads TGTGCCAGCAGCCAACAACAGGGCAATCGGGGCGGCTACACCTTC. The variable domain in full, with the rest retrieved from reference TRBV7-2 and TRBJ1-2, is GAGVSQSPSNKVTEKGKDVELRCDPISGHTALYWYRQSLGQGLEFLIYFQGNSAPDKSGLPSDRFSAERTGGSVSTLTIQRTQQEDSAVYLCASSQQQGNRGGYTFGSGTRLTVV.

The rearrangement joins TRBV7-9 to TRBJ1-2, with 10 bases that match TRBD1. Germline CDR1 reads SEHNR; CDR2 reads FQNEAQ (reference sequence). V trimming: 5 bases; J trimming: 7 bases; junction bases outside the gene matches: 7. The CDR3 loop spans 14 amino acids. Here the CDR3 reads CASSARTGGTGYTF. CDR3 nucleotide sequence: TGTGCCAGCAGCGCCCGGACAGGGGGAACTGGCTACACCTTC. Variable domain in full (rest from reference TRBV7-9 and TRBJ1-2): DTGVSQNPRHKITKRGQNVTFRCDPISEHNRLYWYRQTLGQGPEFLTYFQNEAQLEKSRLLSDRFSAERPKGSFSTLEIQRTEQGDSAMYLCASSARTGGTGYTFGSGTRLTVV.

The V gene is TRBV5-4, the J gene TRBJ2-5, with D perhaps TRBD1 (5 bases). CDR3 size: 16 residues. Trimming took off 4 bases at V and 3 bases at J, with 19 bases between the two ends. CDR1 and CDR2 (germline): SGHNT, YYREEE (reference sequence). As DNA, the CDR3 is TGTGCCAGCAGCCAGCTAGATGGGGCAGTTGAAGAGACCCAGTACTTC. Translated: CASSQLDGAVEETQYF.

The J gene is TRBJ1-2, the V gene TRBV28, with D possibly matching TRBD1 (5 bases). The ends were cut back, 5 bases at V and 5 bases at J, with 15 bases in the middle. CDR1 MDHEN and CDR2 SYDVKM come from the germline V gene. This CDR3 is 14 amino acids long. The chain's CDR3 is CASSQQPGKYGYTF. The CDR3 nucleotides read TGTGCCAGCAGTCAACAACCAGGGAAATATGGCTACACCTTC.

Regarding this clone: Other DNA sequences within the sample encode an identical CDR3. The CDR3 nucleotides are TGTGCCAGCAGTTACTCAGGGGGCACAGATACGCAGTATTTT. Translating gives CASSYSGGTDTQYF. The chain carries TRBV6-5 and TRBJ2-3, with D perhaps matching TRBD1 (5 bases). The germline CDR1 and CDR2 sequences are MNHEY and SVGAGI. V was cut by 0 bases and J by 1 base, with 5 bases left in between. The CDR3 consists of 14 residues.

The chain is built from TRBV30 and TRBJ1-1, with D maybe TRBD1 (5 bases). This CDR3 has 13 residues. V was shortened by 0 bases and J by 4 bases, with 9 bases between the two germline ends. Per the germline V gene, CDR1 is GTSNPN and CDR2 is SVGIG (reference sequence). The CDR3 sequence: CAWSVRGITEAFF. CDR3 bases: TGTGCCTGGAGTGTACGGGGGATCACTGAAGCTTTCTTT.

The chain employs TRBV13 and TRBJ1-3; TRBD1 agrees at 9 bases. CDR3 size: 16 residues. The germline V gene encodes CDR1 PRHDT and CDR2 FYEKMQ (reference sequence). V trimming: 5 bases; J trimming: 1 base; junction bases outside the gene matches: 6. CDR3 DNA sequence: TGTGCCAGCAGCCCCGGGACAGGGTTTTCTGGAAACACCATATATTTT. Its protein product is CASSPGTGFSGNTIYF.

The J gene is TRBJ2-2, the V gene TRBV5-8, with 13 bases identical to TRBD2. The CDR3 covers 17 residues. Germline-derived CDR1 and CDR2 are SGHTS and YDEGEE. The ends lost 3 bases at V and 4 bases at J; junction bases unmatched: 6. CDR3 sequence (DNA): TGTGCCAGCAGCTATCCGGGACTAGCGGGACCCACCGGGGAGCTGTTTTTT. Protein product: CASSYPGLAGPTGELFF.

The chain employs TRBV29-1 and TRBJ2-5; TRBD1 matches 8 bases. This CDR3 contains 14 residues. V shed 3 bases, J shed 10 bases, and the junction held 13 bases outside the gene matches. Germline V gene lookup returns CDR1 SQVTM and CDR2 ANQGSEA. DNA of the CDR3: TGCAGCGTTGATGGGGGACAGGTCCTTGGGGGCCAGTACTTC. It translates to CSVDGGQVLGGQYF.

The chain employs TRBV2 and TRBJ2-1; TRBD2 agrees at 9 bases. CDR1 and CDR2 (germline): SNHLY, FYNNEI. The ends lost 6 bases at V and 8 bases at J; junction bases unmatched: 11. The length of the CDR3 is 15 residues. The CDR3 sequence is CASSATVTSGHEQFF. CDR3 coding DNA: TGTGCCAGCAGCGCCACCGTGACTAGCGGCCATGAGCAGTTCTTC.

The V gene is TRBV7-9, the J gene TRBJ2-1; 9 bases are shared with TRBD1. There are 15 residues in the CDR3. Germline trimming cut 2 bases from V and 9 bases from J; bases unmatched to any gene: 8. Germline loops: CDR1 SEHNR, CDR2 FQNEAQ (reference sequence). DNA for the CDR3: TGTGCCAGCAGCTTATTGGGACAGGGAATGGCTGAGCAGTTCTTC. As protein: CASSLLGQGMAEQFF.